This T cell receptor beta chain was profiled in a study of shared clonotypes between healthy human individuals. About this clone: Its antigen is undetermined.

Generated by immunoSEQ multiplex PCR, the TCRdb table keeps only in-frame clones and is missing some. This table holds 2,100,000 or so clones, approximately 96% found once. Germline assignment: CDR1 SNHLY and CDR2 FYNNEI. Trimming stripped 5 bases from V and 5 bases from J, with 10 bases between. The CDR3 consists of 14 residues. Study results and caveats: The low donor count limited represented genetic and exposure-history diversity.

What was sequenced was naive CD4+ T cells sorted from blood. Regarding subset: CD45RA+ positively selected. The source is a man younger than 35 in good health. The chain carries TRBV2 and TRBJ1-6; no firm D call. The CDR3 sequence: CASSQARDNSPLHF. Here the CDR3 DNA reads TGTGCCAGCAGTCAGGCCAGAGATAATTCACCCCTCCACTTT.